This T cell receptor (beta chain) was recovered during a study of T cells in Graves' hyperthyroidism and ophthalmopathy. TCR beta CDR3 regions were amplified from RNA transcripts. The HTBI primer set was used in a first-round RT-PCR of the TCR CDR3. TCRdb recomputed calls from the multiplex PCR reads with MiXCR, one row per CDR3 protein. The top ten hold roughly 12% of the sample, which has about half a million distinct CDR3 sequences, 24% seen once. Extraction of PBMCs used 8 to 10 ml of fresh peripheral blood. The CDR3 is made up of 16 amino acids. Germline V gene data show CDR1 as SNHLY and CDR2 as FYNNEI. The germline V and J ends were trimmed by 0 bases and 2 bases, with 13 bases remaining between them.

This TCR derives from a woman younger than 45 with Graves' ophthalmopathy. The sequenced sample was blood. The rearrangement links TRBV2 to TRBJ2-5; TRBD2 is a possible D gene (5 bases). CDR3 sequence (DNA): TGTGCCAGCAGTGAAGCTACGGGGTCTGGTCAAGAGACCCAGTACTTC. Amino acids: CASSEATGSGQETQYF.